One T cell receptor (beta chain) is described in this entry. Antigen unknown. Alongside a J-beta primer mix, a sample-barcoded 5' primer served in a second PCR lasting roughly 6 to 12 cycles. TCRdb redid the calling of the 5' RACE reads with MiXCR, one entry per CDR3 protein. The sample lists 580,000 or so distinct CDR3 sequences, roughly 48% occurring once. The source of the sample is a study of blood T cells in healthy people across ages. General study results and limits: Diversity was higher, and naive CD4+ cells more numerous, in long-lived donors than in aged donors.

Sequencing was done on a sample of blood. The sequence derives from a man aged 80 or over in good health.

The CDR3 spells CASSLPGQEQPQHF. DNA of the CDR3: TGTGCCAGCAGTTTACCCGGACAGGAGCAGCCCCAGCATTTT. V is TRBV28 and J is TRBJ1-5; TRBD1 matches at 7 bases. This CDR3 is built from 14 residues. Germline V CDR1 and CDR2: MDHEN, SYDVKM. V lost 2 bases, J lost 7 bases, and 5 bases stayed unmatched. Full variable domain (rest looked up from reference TRBV28 and TRBJ1-5): DVKVTQSSRYLVKRTGEKVFLECVQDMDHENMFWYRQDPGLGLRLIYFSYDVKMKEKGDIPEGYSVSREKKERFSLILESASTNQTSMYLCASSLPGQEQPQHFGDGTRLSIL.